Included here is one TCR beta chain sequence, with context. TCRdb reprocessed the reads with MiXCR, giving one entry per CDR3 protein. The profile shows about 250,000 distinct CDR3 sequences, under 35% of them singletons. This sample is drawn from a study of kidney transplant recipient with SARS-CoV-2 infection. Trimming pared 5 bases from V and 0 bases from J, leaving 17 bases between. Germline values: CDR1 SGHAT, CDR2 FQNNGV. The CDR3 loop spans 17 amino acids. The sample here was a blood sample, taken at baseline and on day 111 from a kidney transplant recipient. This receptor was obtained from a male patient between 25 and 40 years old who had COVID-19 and was a kidney transplant recipient. The graft donor may be the source of some T cells. V gene TRBV11-2 combines with J gene TRBJ2-1, with D perhaps matching TRBD2 (5 bases). CDR3 nucleotides: TGTGCCAGCAGCCCCCCGATAGGGCGGGCCTCCTACAATGAGCAGTTCTTC. It encodes CASSPPIGRASYNEQFF.